Below, 22 T cell receptor beta chains from the same sample are listed, as sequenced in a study of control samples from healthy donors and cancer patients. The data were produced by immunoSEQ multiplex PCR, yet TCRdb's version contains in-frame clones alone and is incomplete. Here the sample spans 130,000 or so clones, about 89% being singletons. Sequences were obtained from blood. All receptors come from a young man in good health.

This sequence joins TRBV11-2 and TRBJ1-2, with D uncertain. The germline V and J ends were trimmed by 5 bases and 8 bases, with 15 bases remaining between them. The CDR3 spans 13 residues. Germline assignment: CDR1 SGHAT and CDR2 FQNNGV. The CDR3 here is CASSPGGVEGYTF. CDR3 nucleotide sequence: TGTGCCAGCAGCCCAGGAGGAGTAGAGGGCTACACCTTC.

This sequence joins TRBV7-9 and TRBJ1-4, with D unresolved. The CDR3 has 13 amino acids. Per germline, CDR1 SEHNR and CDR2 FQNEAQ (reference sequence). V lost 5 bases to trimming and J lost 6 bases, with 10 bases between them. This chain's CDR3 is CASSGPADEKLFF. The CDR3 bases are TGTGCCAGCAGCGGCCCCGCGGATGAAAAACTGTTTTTT.

V and J are TRBV25-1 and TRBJ1-2; no definite D call. V was shortened by 6 bases and J by 2 bases, with 10 bases between the two germline ends. This CDR3 spans 13 amino acids. Germline assignment: CDR1 MGHDK and CDR2 SYGVNS. CDR3 residues: CASSEGLNYGYTF. The DNA of the CDR3 is TGTGCCAGCAGCGAAGGACTGAACTATGGCTACACCTTC.

The chain couples TRBV3-1 (or the pseudogene TRBV3-2) to TRBJ2-1, with TRBD2 matching over 7 bases. The CDR3 sequence is 17 residues long. Germline CDR1 reads LGHDT; CDR2 reads YNNKEL (reference sequence). J lost 1 base, V lost 1 base, and 7 bases had no gene match. CDR3 amino acids: CASSQVELAWSYNEQFF. DNA of the CDR3: TGTGCCAGCAGCCAAGTTGAACTAGCGTGGTCCTACAATGAGCAGTTCTTC.

Details on this clone: The sample contains more than one DNA sequence encoding this CDR3. The CDR3 DNA follows: TGTGCCAGCAGCCAGGGACAGGGCGATGAGCAGTTCTTC. Translated: CASSQGQGDEQFF. The chain combines TRBV3-1 (or the pseudogene TRBV3-2) with TRBJ2-1; 9 nucleotides line up with TRBD1. In germline, CDR1 is LGHDT, CDR2 YNNKEL (reference sequence). The V segment lost 3 bases and the J segment 8 bases; nucleotides outside the gene matches: 2. The CDR3 has 13 amino acids.

This chain connects TRBV7-3 to TRBJ2-5, with no clear D. Germline V gene sequence: CDR1 SGHTA, CDR2 FQGTGA. This CDR3 has 13 residues. Trimming shortened V by 2 bases and J by 6 bases, and 10 bases separated the two germline ends. The CDR3, as DNA: TGTGCCAGCAGCTTACTCCCCTCGAAGACCCAGTACTTC. Protein product: CASSLLPSKTQYF. Looking up the rest from reference TRBV7-3 and TRBJ2-5 gives the full variable domain: GAGVSQTPSNKVTEKGKYVELRCDPISGHTALYWYRQSLGQGPEFLIYFQGTGAADDSGLPNDRFFAVRPEGSVSTLKIQRTERGDSAVYLCASSLLPSKTQYFGPGTRLLVL.

This chain joins TRBV28 and TRBJ1-2; D gene ambiguous. Trimming removed 6 bases at V and 2 bases at J, with 16 bases between. CDR3 length: 15 residues. Germline CDR1 reads MDHEN; CDR2 reads SYDVKM. The CDR3 here is CASSPFDGANYGYTF. Written as DNA, the CDR3 is TGTGCCAGCAGCCCCTTCGACGGAGCAAACTATGGCTACACCTTC.

The CDR3, as DNA: TGTGCCAGCTCACCAGGACAGGGCGGTGAGGGAGGCTACACCTTC. It encodes CASSPGQGGEGGYTF. The J gene is TRBJ1-2, the V gene TRBV18; TRBD1 matches at 8 bases. This CDR3 spans 15 amino acids. The trim removed 2 bases at V and 8 bases at J, leaving 10 bases unmatched. Germline assignment: CDR1 KGHSH and CDR2 LQKENI.

This clone came up a few times. This chain joins TRBV7-8 and TRBJ2-3; 9 positions agree with TRBD2. This CDR3 comprises 19 residues. Germline lookup yields CDR1 SGHVS and CDR2 FQNEAQ. Germline trimming cut 0 bases from V and 5 bases from J; bases unmatched to any gene: 15. In DNA, the CDR3 is TGTGCCAGCAGCTTAGCGACGCAGCGGGGGGTTTCCTCTCTAGATACGCAGTATTTT. This sequence encodes CASSLATQRGVSSLDTQYF.

V gene TRBV29-1 combines with J gene TRBJ1-2; 8 bases agree with TRBD1. The CDR3 is 14 residues long. The V gene's germline CDR1 is SQVTM and CDR2 ANQGSEA. V lost 7 bases, J lost 5 bases, and 12 bases stayed unmatched. The chain's CDR3 is CSASSTGEGYGYTF. The CDR3 nucleotides are TGCAGCGCTTCTTCGACAGGGGAAGGTTATGGCTACACCTTC.

This chain joins TRBV7-2 and TRBJ1-2; TRBD1 agrees at 10 bases. This CDR3 contains 14 residues. CDR1 is SGHTA, CDR2 FQGNSA, per germline. V dropped 5 bases and J dropped 3; count of bases not matched to a gene: 3. CDR3 in amino acids: CASSTGQGHYGYTF. CDR3 nucleotides: TGTGCCAGCAGCACGGGACAGGGGCACTATGGCTACACCTTC. The entire variable domain, with the rest obtained from reference TRBV7-2 and TRBJ1-2, is as follows: GAGVSQSPSNKVTEKGKDVELRCDPISGHTALYWYRQSLGQGLEFLIYFQGNSAPDKSGLPSDRFSAERTGGSVSTLTIQRTQQEDSAVYLCASSTGQGHYGYTFGSGTRLTVV.

This chain joins TRBV3-1 (or the pseudogene TRBV3-2) and TRBJ1-2; D is undetermined. The CDR3 consists of 14 residues. Per germline, CDR1 LGHDT and CDR2 YNNKEL (reference sequence). V was clipped by 4 bases and J by 7 bases, with 16 bases between them. The CDR3, as DNA: TGTGCCAGCAGCCCAACCGAACTCTCCCGTGGCTACACCTTC. Its translation is CASSPTELSRGYTF.

The chain joins TRBV29-1 to TRBJ2-3; D may be TRBD1 (5 bases). The CDR3 length is 14 residues. Trimming cost V 4 bases and J 2 bases, with 13 bases left between them. From germline, CDR1 is SQVTM and CDR2 ANQGSEA. CDR3 bases: TGCAGCGTTGTTCGGCTGACAGACACAGATACGCAGTATTTT. This encodes CSVVRLTDTDTQYF.

For the CDR3, the DNA is TGTGCCAGCTCATTCGTGAACACTGAAGCTTTCTTT. It specifies CASSFVNTEAFF. This chain connects TRBV18 to TRBJ1-1; D gene unclear. V shed 5 bases and J shed 0 bases, with 4 bases lying between them. CDR3 length: 12 residues. Germline V gene data show CDR1 as KGHSH and CDR2 as LQKENI.

CDR3 sequence reads: CAFSSSRTHKGAEAFF. Here the CDR3 DNA reads TGTGCCTTCTCGAGCTCGCGGACCCATAAGGGCGCTGAAGCTTTCTTT. V and J are TRBV30 and TRBJ1-1; D remains unclear. This CDR3 region has 16 residues. Trimming shortened V by 7 bases and J by 6 bases, and 27 bases separated the two germline ends. In germline, CDR1 is GTSNPN, CDR2 SVGIG (reference sequence).

This clone was seen a handful of times. The rearrangement joins TRBV20-1 to TRBJ2-7; D possibly matches TRBD1 or TRBD2 (6 bases each). Germline CDR1 DFQATT, CDR2 SNEGSKA (reference sequence). The CDR3 consists of 14 residues. Trimming cost V 3 bases and J 5 bases, with 17 bases left between them. The CDR3 sequence: CSASSGLEGDEQYF. The CDR3 DNA sequence: TGCAGTGCTAGTTCAGGCCTGGAGGGGGACGAGCAGTACTTC.

The V gene is TRBV7-2, the J gene TRBJ1-6; 7 bases map to TRBD1. The CDR3 consists of 15 residues. In germline, CDR1 is SGHTA, CDR2 FQGNSA. V gave up 5 bases and J gave up 8 bases; unmatched junction bases: 9. In DNA, the CDR3 is TGTGCCAGCAGCCTAGGCCAGGGGGTGTATTCACCCCTCCACTTT. Encoded protein: CASSLGQGVYSPLHF.

This chain connects TRBV24-1 to TRBJ1-1; tentative D call: TRBD1 (6 bases). CDR3 length: 15 residues. Between the trimmed V and J ends, which lost 4 bases and 5 bases, there was a span of 16 bases. CDR1 KGHDR and CDR2 SFDVKD come from the germline V gene. The CDR3 DNA reads TGTGCCACCAGTGAGGCGGGGGGCGGAGGGACTGAAGCTTTCTTT. This codes for CATSEAGGGGTEAFF.

This sequence joins TRBV11-2 and TRBJ1-3; D gene ambiguous. From germline, CDR1 is SGHAT and CDR2 FQNNGV. V lost 2 bases and J 1 base, leaving 6 bases between the germline ends. CDR3 length: 14 amino acids. DNA of the CDR3: TGTGCCAGCAGCTTATCGTGGTCTGGAAACACCATATATTTT. Residues: CASSLSWSGNTIYF.

This rearrangement joins TRBV5-1 to TRBJ1-1; 7 positions agree with TRBD1. The J segment lost 7 bases and the V segment lost 4 bases, leaving 7 bases of the junction unmatched. Germline CDR1 SGHRS, CDR2 YFSETQ. This CDR3 spans 13 amino acids. The CDR3 sequence: CASSLRGRDEAFF. As DNA, the CDR3 is TGCGCCAGCAGCCTGAGGGGGCGAGATGAAGCTTTCTTT.

V gene TRBV6-1 combines with J gene TRBJ2-1; the D gene is possibly TRBD1 (6 bases). V was shortened by 4 bases and J by 7 bases, with 29 bases between the two germline ends. The CDR3 spans 19 residues. Germline V gene lookup returns CDR1 MNHNS and CDR2 SASEGT. This CDR3 is CASSVLPIHLIQGTNEQFF. CDR3 bases: TGTGCCAGCAGTGTTCTTCCCATCCATCTCATACAGGGCACAAATGAGCAGTTCTTC.

V usage is TRBV19 and J usage is TRBJ1-6; 8 bases align to TRBD1. Germline loops: CDR1 LNHDA, CDR2 SQIVND (reference sequence). The CDR3 consists of 13 residues. The V and J ends lost 11 bases and 5 bases, in that order; junction bases with no gene match: 5. The CDR3 here is CASGQAHNSPLHF. The CDR3 DNA follows: TGTGCCTCGGGACAGGCGCATAATTCACCCCTCCACTTT. Looking up the rest from reference TRBV19 and TRBJ1-6 gives the full variable domain: DGGITQSPKYLFRKEGQNVTLSCEQNLNHDAMYWYRQDPGQGLRLIYYSQIVNDFQKGDIAEGYSVSREKKESFPLTVTSAQKNPTAFYLCASGQAHNSPLHFGNGTRLTVT.